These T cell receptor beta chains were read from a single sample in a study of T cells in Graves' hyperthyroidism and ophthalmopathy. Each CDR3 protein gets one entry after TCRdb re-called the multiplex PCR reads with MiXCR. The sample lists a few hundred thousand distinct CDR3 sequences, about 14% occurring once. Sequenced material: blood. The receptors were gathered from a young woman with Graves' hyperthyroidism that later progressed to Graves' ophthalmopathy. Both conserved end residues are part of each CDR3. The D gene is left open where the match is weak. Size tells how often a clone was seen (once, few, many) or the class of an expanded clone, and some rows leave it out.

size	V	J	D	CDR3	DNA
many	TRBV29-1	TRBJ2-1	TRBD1	CSVGLGTGNYNEQFF	TGCAGCGTTGGCCTCGGGACAGGGAATTACAATGAGCAGTTCTTC
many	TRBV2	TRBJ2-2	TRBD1	CAIQSGTADTGELFF	TGTGCCATCCAATCGGGGACAGCCGACACCGGGGAGCTGTTTTTT
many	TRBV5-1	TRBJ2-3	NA	CASTVRGSSTDTQYF	TGCGCCAGCACCGTCCGAGGGTCAAGCACAGATACGCAGTATTTT
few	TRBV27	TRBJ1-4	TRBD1	CASRRTGSFEKLFF	TGTGCCAGCAGGAGGACAGGGTCGTTTGAAAAACTGTTTTTT
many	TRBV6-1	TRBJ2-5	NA	CASSRSRGAQETQYF	TGTGCCAGCAGTCGCAGTCGGGGGGCACAAGAGACCCAGTACTTC
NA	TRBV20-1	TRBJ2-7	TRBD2	CSAGGLADSYEQYF	TGCAGTGCGGGGGGACTAGCGGATTCCTACGAGCAGTACTTC
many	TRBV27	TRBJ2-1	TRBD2	CASNLGSGGEQFF	TGTGCCAGCAACTTAGGGTCGGGGGGTGAGCAGTTCTTC
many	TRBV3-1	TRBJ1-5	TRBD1	CASSQPGQGQPQHF	TGTGCCAGCAGCCAACCAGGACAGGGACAGCCCCAGCATTTT
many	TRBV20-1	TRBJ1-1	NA	CSARGGSMNTEAFF	TGCAGTGCTAGAGGTGGCAGTATGAACACTGAAGCTTTCTTT
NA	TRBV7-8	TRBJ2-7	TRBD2	CASTSRGGFGYEQYF	TGTGCCAGCACCTCGAGGGGAGGGTTTGGATACGAGCAGTACTTC
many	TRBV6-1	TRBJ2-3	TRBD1	CASRATGVTDTQYF	TGTGCCAGCAGGGCGACAGGGGTAACAGATACGCAGTATTTT
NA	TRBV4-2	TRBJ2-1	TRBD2	CASSHTGTSGSLSYNEQFF	TGTGCCAGCAGCCACACCGGGACTAGCGGGAGCCTCTCCTACAATGAGCAGTTCTTC
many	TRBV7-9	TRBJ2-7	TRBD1	CASSRATGPYEQYF	TGTGCCAGCAGCCGTGCGACAGGGCCCTACGAGCAGTACTTC
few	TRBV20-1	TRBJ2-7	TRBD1	CSAMAGTGGYEQYF	TGCAGTGCTATGGCCGGGACAGGGGGCTACGAGCAGTACTTC
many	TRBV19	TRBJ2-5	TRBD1	CASSIRRLTGGGETQYF	TGTGCCAGTAGTATTCGTAGGCTGACAGGGGGCGGTGAGACCCAGTACTTC
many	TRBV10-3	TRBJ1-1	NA	CAITNSMNTEAFF	TGTGCCATCACGAACAGCATGAACACTGAAGCTTTCTTT
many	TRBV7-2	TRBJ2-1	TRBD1	CASSSQRGTGANEQFF	TGTGCCAGCAGCTCTCAACGCGGGACAGGGGCGAATGAGCAGTTCTTC
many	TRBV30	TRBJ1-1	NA	CAWSRDGEAFF	TGTGCCTGGAGCCGGGACGGTGAAGCTTTCTTT
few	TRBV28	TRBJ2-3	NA	CASCRDISTDTQYF	TGTGCCAGCTGCCGGGACATCAGCACAGATACGCAGTATTTT
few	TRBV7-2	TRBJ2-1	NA	CASSSDSYNEQFF	TGTGCCAGCAGCTCCGACTCGTACAATGAGCAGTTCTTC
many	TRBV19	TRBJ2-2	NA	CASTSGVLLNTGELFF	TGTGCCAGTACCTCCGGAGTCCTCCTGAACACCGGGGAGCTGTTTTTT
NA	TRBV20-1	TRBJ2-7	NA	CSAREGGGGGEQYF	TGCAGTGCTAGAGAAGGGGGAGGGGGTGGCGAGCAGTACTTC
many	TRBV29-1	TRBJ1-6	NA	CSVERGDGALHF	TGCAGCGTTGAAAGGGGGGACGGCGCCCTCCACTTT
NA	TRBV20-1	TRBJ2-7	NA	CSASPPPPARVYEQYF	TGCAGTGCTAGCCCTCCCCCGCCGGCCAGGGTTTACGAGCAGTACTTC
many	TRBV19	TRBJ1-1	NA	CASSNQRDTEAFF	TGTGCCAGTAGTAACCAGCGGGACACTGAAGCTTTCTTT
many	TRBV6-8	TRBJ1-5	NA	CASSTPGTNDQPQHF	TGTGCCAGCAGTACACCAGGGACTAATGATCAGCCCCAGCATTTT
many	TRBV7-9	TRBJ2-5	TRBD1	CASSTDRGAETQYF	TGTGCCAGCAGTACGGACAGGGGCGCAGAGACCCAGTACTTC
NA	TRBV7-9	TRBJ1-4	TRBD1	CASSPSGTGVEKLSF	TGTGCCAGCAGCCCCTCGGGGACAGGGGTCGAAAAACTGTCTTTT
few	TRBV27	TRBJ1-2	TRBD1	CASSPSLGGRYGYTF	TGTGCCAGCAGTCCGAGTTTAGGGGGCCGGTATGGCTACACCTTC
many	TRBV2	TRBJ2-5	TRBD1	CASSEFGQGAGETQYF	TGTGCCAGCAGTGAATTCGGACAGGGGGCCGGAGAGACCCAGTACTTC
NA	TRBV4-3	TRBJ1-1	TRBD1	CASSRYGQGPNTEAFF	TGCGCCAGCAGCCGCTATGGACAGGGTCCGAACACTGAAGCTTTCTTT
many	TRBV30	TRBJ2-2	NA	CAWSVPRAPGELFF	TGTGCCTGGAGTGTACCTAGAGCTCCCGGGGAGCTGTTTTTT
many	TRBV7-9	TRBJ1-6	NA	CASSPGMGTPSPPLHF	TGTGCCAGCAGCCCGGGGATGGGAACTCCCTCCCCACCCCTCCACTTT
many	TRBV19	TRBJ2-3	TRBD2	CASSIPLAGGSDTQYF	TGTGCCAGTAGTATCCCGCTAGCGGGAGGTTCGGATACGCAGTATTTT
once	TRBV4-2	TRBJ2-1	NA	CASSQVPRDSDEQLF	TGTGCCAGCAGCCAAGTCCCACGGGATAGTGATGAGCAGCTCTTC
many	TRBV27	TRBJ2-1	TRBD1	CASSPRRGISYNEQFF	TGTGCCAGCAGTCCCCGCAGGGGGATTTCCTACAATGAGCAGTTCTTC
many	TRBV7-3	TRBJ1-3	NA	CASSSTSGAGGNTIYF	TGTGCCAGCAGCTCCACCTCAGGGGCAGGTGGAAACACCATATATTTT
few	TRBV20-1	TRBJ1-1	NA	CSALLGPVGAEAFF	TGCAGTGCTCTCCTCGGTCCTGTTGGGGCTGAAGCTTTCTTT
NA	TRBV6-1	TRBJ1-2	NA	CAATGGYGYTF	TGTGCCGCCACAGGAGGCTATGGCTACACCTTC
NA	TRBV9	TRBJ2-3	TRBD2	CASSVVGGRAFGTDTQYF	TGTGCCAGCAGCGTAGTAGGCGGGAGGGCCTTTGGCACAGATACGCAGTATTTT
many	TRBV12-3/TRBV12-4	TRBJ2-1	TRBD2	CASSLESSGRNEQFF	TGTGCCAGCAGTTTAGAGTCTAGCGGGAGGAATGAGCAGTTCTTC
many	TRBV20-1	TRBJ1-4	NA	CSAEGGSGSANEKLFF	TGCAGTGCGGAAGGGGGGTCCGGGTCGGCTAATGAAAAACTGTTTTTT